The entry below describes one TCR beta chain. The sample originates from a study of shared clonotypes between healthy human individuals. CDR3 size: 16 residues. Trimming cost V 4 bases and J 2 bases; bases outside gene matches: 6. CDR1 SEHNR and CDR2 FQNEAQ come from the germline V gene (reference sequence). The data were produced by immunoSEQ multiplex PCR, yet TCRdb's version contains in-frame clones alone and is incomplete. The sample lists just over 2,000,000 clones, approximately 94% occurring once. Naive CD8 cells lacked CD45RO, underwent positive selection for CCR7 and left out terminally differentiated effector memory CD45RA+ cells.

The sample comprised naive CD8+ T cells sorted from blood. The V call is TRBV7-9, the J call TRBJ2-3, with 10 bases aligning to TRBD1. The sequence derives from a man between 18 and 35 years old in good health. The CDR3 nucleotides are TGTGCCAGCAGCTCGAGGACAGGGGGGGACACAGATACGCAGTATTTT. Translated, it gives CASSSRTGGDTDTQYF.